The sample holds one count of the clone carrying this T cell receptor beta chain. Its antigen is still unknown. Germline values: CDR1 SEHNR, CDR2 FQNEAQ (reference sequence). The trim removed 5 bases at V and 10 bases at J, leaving 12 bases unmatched. The length of the CDR3 is 14 residues. The data were taken from a study of cytomegalovirus exposure and HLA in healthy donors. The study's findings and limits: Fewer N-insertions (relative to the approximately 700-donor mean) were reportedly seen in an Asian-associated ancestry cluster in a later analysis. Indistinguishability led to the exclusion of some V segments, TRBV6-2 and TRBV6-3 included.

The primer mix had 60 Vbeta and 13 Jbeta primers. TCRdb's table, derived via immunoSEQ multiplex PCR, lists solely in-frame clones and lacks some. The sample has 200,000 to 250,000 clones, 82% seen once; the top ten hold 5% to 6.5%. This clonotype was sampled from a woman between 35 and 50 years old in good health and CMV-seropositive. The J gene is TRBJ2-3, the V gene TRBV7-9; 7 bases agree with TRBD2. Sequenced material: PBMCs. CDR3 in amino acids: CASSRSGAGAAQYF. The CDR3 DNA is TGTGCCAGCAGCCGAAGTGGGGCGGGAGCGGCGCAGTATTTT. Looking up the rest from reference TRBV7-9 and TRBJ2-3 gives the full variable domain: DTGVSQNPRHKITKRGQNVTFRCDPISEHNRLYWYRQTLGQGPEFLTYFQNEAQLEKSRLLSDRFSAERPKGSFSTLEIQRTEQGDSAMYLCASSRSGAGAAQYFGPGTRLTVL.